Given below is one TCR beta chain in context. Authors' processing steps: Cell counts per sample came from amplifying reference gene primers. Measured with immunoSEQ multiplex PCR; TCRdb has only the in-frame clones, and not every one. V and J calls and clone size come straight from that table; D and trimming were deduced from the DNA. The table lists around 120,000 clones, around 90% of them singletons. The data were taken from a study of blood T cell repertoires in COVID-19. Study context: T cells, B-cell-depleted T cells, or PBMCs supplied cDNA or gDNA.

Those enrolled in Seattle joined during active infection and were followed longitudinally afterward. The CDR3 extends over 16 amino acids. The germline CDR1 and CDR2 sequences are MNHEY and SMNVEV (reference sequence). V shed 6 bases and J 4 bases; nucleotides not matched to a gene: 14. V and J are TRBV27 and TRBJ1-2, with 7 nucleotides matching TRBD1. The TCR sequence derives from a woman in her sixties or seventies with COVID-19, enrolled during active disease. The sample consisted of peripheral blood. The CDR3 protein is CASSRGGAMGAYGYTF. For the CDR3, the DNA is TGTGCCAGCAGCCGAGGGGGCGCGATGGGGGCCTATGGCTACACCTTC.